A selection of T cell receptor beta chains follows, all from one sample in a study of blood T cell repertoires in COVID-19. Repertoires were generated with immunoSEQ multiplex PCR, while TCRdb's copy carries only in-frame clones and drops some. In the table there are some 62,000 clones, roughly 80% of which are singletons. Sequencing was performed on peripheral blood. These TCRs come from a woman of 80 years or more with active or convalescent COVID-19. CDR3s include the opening cysteine and the closing phenylalanine or tryptophan. The order of the fields is J gene, clone size, V gene, CDR3 protein. Size is omitted from some rows. Given values are once, few, many or a class for expanded clones.

TRBJ1-2,.,TRBV5-1,CASSPMGHPQLRGANYGYTF
TRBJ2-1,.,TRBV6-6,CASRSGQGVYNEQFF
TRBJ1-6,few,TRBV30,CAWSGGQGNSPLHF
TRBJ1-1,.,TRBV6-5,CASSYDRGEAFF
TRBJ1-6,.,TRBV10-3,CAISESGTGIGSPLHF
TRBJ1-6,.,TRBV3-1/TRBV3-2,CASSTAAYNSPLHF
TRBJ2-3,.,TRBV5-1,CASTQSGTDTQYF
TRBJ1-2,.,TRBV7-3,CASSLSGGNYGYTF
TRBJ1-2,.,TRBV27,CASSLTGGPGYGYTF
TRBJ2-1,.,TRBV6-5,CASSYDSYNEQFF
TRBJ1-2,.,TRBV4-2,CASLAREYYGYTF
TRBJ2-1,.,TRBV6-6,CASSYSMKVANEQFF
TRBJ1-3,.,TRBV2,CASNPGYSGNTIYF
TRBJ1-1,.,TRBV7-9,CASSFSVNTEAFF
TRBJ2-7,.,TRBV27,CASSPKRGGSYEQYF
TRBJ2-2,.,TRBV6-6,CAHGGTGGPVGELFF
TRBJ2-2,.,TRBV6-6,CASSYSKGGEVGELFF
TRBJ1-1,.,TRBV2,CASSLYRGGAGTEAFF
TRBJ2-2,.,TRBV10-3,CAISQGQGNTGELFF
TRBJ1-3,.,TRBV3-1/TRBV3-2,CASSQDSRGFFGNTIYF
TRBJ1-6,few,TRBV5-6,CASSYAGAGSPLHF
TRBJ2-3,.,TRBV29-1,CSAGGAPDTQYF
TRBJ1-2,.,TRBV3-1/TRBV3-2,CASSQDRRGYTF
TRBJ1-2,few,TRBV6-5,CASSRQGANYGYTF
TRBJ2-2,.,TRBV2,CASSERGQNTGELFF
TRBJ1-1,.,TRBV5-1,CASSWDRGNTEAFF
TRBJ2-3,.,TRBV24-1,CATSDTSGGAQDTQYF
TRBJ2-7,.,TRBV6-1,CASSEASDEQYF
TRBJ1-1,.,TRBV5-1,CASSLYRAGNTEAFF
TRBJ2-3,.,TRBV25-1,CASREGGGRDTQYF
TRBJ1-1,few,TRBV7-3,CASSSGQGTSTEAFF
TRBJ2-5,.,TRBV25-1,CASSRETQYF
TRBJ2-1,.,TRBV24-1,CATTRNNSQTRWLAGGSSYNEQFF
TRBJ1-1,.,TRBV10-1,CASSEAGNTEAFF
TRBJ1-2,.,TRBV7-9,CASSGTGTNYGYTF